This T cell receptor (beta chain) was captured in a study of early T cells in non-severe SARS-CoV-2 infection. TCRdb used MiXCR to reprocess the 5' RACE reads, holding one entry per CDR3 protein. The sample consists of tens of thousands of distinct CDR3 sequences, 9.5% of them appearing once. V dropped 1 base and J dropped 6; count of bases not matched to a gene: 8. The CDR3 is made up of 16 amino acids. Germline V gives CDR1 SEHNR, CDR2 FQNEAQ (reference sequence). The sequenced sample was whole blood. This receptor was identified in an adult who was a healthcare worker with PCR-confirmed SARS-CoV-2 infection or an uninfected control (not recorded which). This chain links TRBV7-9 with TRBJ2-4, with 8 bases matching TRBD1. In nucleotides, the CDR3 is TGTGCCAGCAGCTTAGTCCTCTCCGGGACAGGAAACATTCAGTACTTC. Translating gives CASSLVLSGTGNIQYF.